This T cell receptor (beta chain) was found in a study of T cell repertoires in cytomegalovirus infection. TCRdb recomputed calls from the reads with MiXCR, one row per CDR3 protein. The sample lists some 350,000 distinct CDR3 sequences; about a sixth were seen once. This CDR3 is 16 amino acids long. The J segment lost 2 bases and the V segment lost 5 bases, leaving 7 bases of the junction unmatched. Study-level points and caveats: Carriage of CMV together with the relevant HLA was identifiable through cumulative public TCR beta family frequency. The ex vivo response was dominated by HLA-C-restricted CMV-specific TCR beta clonotypes.

This clonotype was counted once. Its matching antigen is unknown. This sequence was found in a human donor in good health (CMV status not recorded). Some clones in this sample may be carry-over from other donors' samples. Sequenced: PBMCs. The chain joins TRBV12-3 or TRBV12-4 to TRBJ2-7, with 12 bases that match TRBD1. CDR3 in amino acids: CASSTRGQGAPYEQYF. Written as DNA, the CDR3 is TGTGCCAGCAGTACCCGGGGACAGGGGGCCCCCTACGAGCAGTACTTC.